Below, 16 T cell receptor beta chains from the same sample are listed, as sequenced in a study of response to subunit inactivated influenza vaccine (dated by TCRdb to between 2018 and 2020). Libraries were prepared through RT-PCR. TCRdb shows the sequencer as Illumina HiSeq 2500. TCRdb applied fastp at Q25 and MiXCR to the public reads, then kept only in-frame beta chains. Every entry covers one CDR3 protein and lists the most common genes and DNA from its rows. The sample records roughly 790,000 distinct CDR3 sequences, 21% of which are singletons. Roughly a tenth of the sample comes from the top ten. Sample: PBMCs from blood, taken less than 6 days after vaccination. The receptors were sampled from a man aged 45-65 years who received an inactivated influenza vaccine. Donor details come from another sample of the same person, matched by shared clones.

V and J are TRBV7-2 and TRBJ2-5; D not resolved. The germline V gene has CDR1 SGHTA and CDR2 FQGNSA. CDR3 size: 15 residues. V gave up 1 base and J gave up 1 base, with 10 bases separating them. As DNA, the CDR3 is TGTGCCAGCAGCTTAGGGGTCACCCGCCAAGAGACCCAGTACTTC. It specifies CASSLGVTRQETQYF.

The chain carries TRBV12-3 or TRBV12-4 and TRBJ1-1; TRBD1 agrees at 7 bases. There are 15 residues in the CDR3. V shed 6 bases, J shed 1 base, and the junction held 8 bases outside the gene matches. CDR3 DNA sequence: TGTGCCAGCAGCGGCTTACAGGGGTGGAACACTGAAGCTTTCTTT. Its translation: CASSGLQGWNTEAFF.

The chain couples TRBV11-2 to TRBJ1-1, with unresolved D. The CDR3 has 17 residues. Trimming left V 1 base short and J 4 bases short, with 19 bases between. The germline CDR1 and CDR2 sequences are SGHAT and FQNNGV. The CDR3 loop reads CASSLGVRASGSTEAFF. The CDR3 DNA sequence: TGTGCCAGCAGCTTAGGGGTCCGAGCAAGCGGAAGCACTGAAGCTTTCTTT.

The V gene is TRBV3-1, the J gene TRBJ1-1, with D tentatively TRBD1 (5 bases). Trimming took off 0 bases at V and 5 bases at J, with 19 bases between the two ends. CDR1 and CDR2 (germline): LGHDT, YNNKEL (reference sequence). The CDR3 consists of 17 residues. The CDR3 reads CASSQDRRGRRETEAFF. CDR3 in DNA: TGTGCCAGCAGCCAAGATCGTAGGGGCAGGAGGGAGACTGAAGCTTTCTTT.

This clonotype has ten or more counts. The genes are TRBV6-5 and TRBJ1-4; D is unresolved. CDR1 is MNHEY, CDR2 SVGAGI, per germline. With 0 bases removed from V and 8 bases from J, the gap between germline ends came to 16 bases. This CDR3 is 16 amino acids long. CDR3 region: CASSYSPPASGEKLFF. DNA of the CDR3: TGTGCCAGCAGTTACTCCCCCCCAGCGTCGGGGGAAAAACTGTTTTTT.

This clonotype appeared a few times. The chain links TRBV20-1 to TRBJ2-3; D is uncertain. The germline V gene has CDR1 DFQATT and CDR2 SNEGSKA (reference sequence). This CDR3 has 14 amino acids. Between the trimmed V and J ends, which lost 0 bases and 2 bases, there was a span of 9 bases. The CDR3 nucleotides read TGCAGTGCTAGAGACCCCAAATCCACAGATACGCAGTATTTT. Translated: CSARDPKSTDTQYF.

This clonotype occurred a few times. The rearrangement joins TRBV10-3 to TRBJ2-2; 7 bases map to TRBD2. Germline V gives CDR1 ENHRY, CDR2 SYGVKD. V lost 6 bases, J lost 2 bases, and 6 bases stayed unmatched. The CDR3 length is 15 residues. The CDR3 DNA reads as TGTGCCATCAGCCCGGGGGGAATAAACACCGGGGAGCTGTTTTTT. Its protein is CAISPGGINTGELFF.

This clonotype was detected only a few times. The V gene is TRBV7-2, the J gene TRBJ2-7; 8 bases align to TRBD2. CDR3 size: 15 residues. In germline, CDR1 is SGHTA, CDR2 FQGNSA. V trimming: 3 bases; J trimming: 2 bases; junction bases outside the gene matches: 6. The CDR3 loop reads CASSFGLAITYEQYF. The CDR3 DNA reads TGTGCCAGCAGCTTTGGACTAGCAATAACCTACGAGCAGTACTTC.

The V gene is TRBV27, the J gene TRBJ2-3, with TRBD1 matching 10 bases. Germline V gene lookup returns CDR1 MNHEY and CDR2 SMNVEV (reference sequence). The CDR3 extends over 16 amino acids. Trimming cost V 5 bases and J 2 bases; bases outside gene matches: 7. The CDR3 sequence is CASSPKGQGLTDTQYF. The CDR3 DNA is TGTGCCAGCAGTCCCAAGGGACAGGGGCTCACAGATACGCAGTATTTT.

There are a few counts of this clonotype. The gene calls are TRBV20-1 and TRBJ1-5, with 7 bases fitting TRBD1. The CDR3 has 14 residues. The germline gives CDR1 DFQATT, CDR2 SNEGSKA (reference sequence). V was pared by 6 bases and J by 3 bases, with 8 bases of the junction left unmatched. The CDR3 DNA reads TGCAGTGCACCTAGACAGGGCCACAATCAGCCCCAGCATTTT. Residues: CSAPRQGHNQPQHF.

This clonotype was counted only a few times. The V gene is TRBV27, the J gene TRBJ2-5; D might be TRBD1 (6 bases). V shed 5 bases and J shed 4 bases, with 14 bases lying between them. Germline CDR1 is MNHEY and CDR2 is SMNVEV (reference sequence). The CDR3 sequence is 14 residues long. The CDR3 DNA is TGTGCCAGCAGTCAGCATCTGGGGGCAGAGACCCAGTACTTC. It specifies CASSQHLGAETQYF.

This clonotype was observed a few times. V and J are TRBV20-1 and TRBJ1-6; D not resolved. V shed 7 bases and J shed 0 bases, with 10 bases lying between them. The CDR3 runs to 14 residues. Germline V CDR1 and CDR2: DFQATT, SNEGSKA (reference sequence). The CDR3 sequence is CSVKEVSYNSPLHF. CDR3 DNA: TGCAGTGTGAAGGAAGTCTCCTATAATTCACCCCTCCACTTT.

CDR3 DNA sequence: TGCAGCGTTGAAATCGGACAGGTTAATGAAAAACTGTTTTTT. This translates into CSVEIGQVNEKLFF. The V gene is TRBV29-1, the J gene TRBJ1-4; 7 nucleotides match TRBD1. Germline-derived CDR1 and CDR2 are SQVTM and ANQGSEA. V trimming: 2 bases; J trimming: 4 bases; junction bases outside the gene matches: 4. The CDR3 runs to 14 residues. The full variable domain, in which reference TRBV29-1 and TRBJ1-4 provide the parts outside the CDR3, is SAVISQKPSRDICQRGTSLTIQCQVDSQVTMMFWYRQQPGQSLTLIATANQGSEATYESGFVIDKFPISRPNLTFSTLTVSNMSPEDSSIYLCSVEIGQVNEKLFFGSGTQLSVL.

This chain joins TRBV4-3 and TRBJ2-7, with D hard to call. The CDR3 is 15 residues long. The germline V and J ends were trimmed by 1 base and 2 bases, with 12 bases remaining between them. Germline-derived CDR1 and CDR2 are LGHNA and YSLEER. Written as DNA, the CDR3 is TGCGCCAGCAGCCAAGGGTTAGGTTTGACCTACGAGCAGTACTTC. Its translation: CASSQGLGLTYEQYF.

This clonotype was seen a handful of times. J is TRBJ2-7 and V is TRBV28; 9 bases match TRBD2. CDR1 is MDHEN and CDR2 is SYDVKM in the germline V gene. CDR3 length: 16 amino acids. J was trimmed by 5 bases and V by 1 base; bases with no gene match: 9. The CDR3 nucleotides are TGTGCCAGCAGTTTATCCGCGGGAGGGCCAGGCGACGAGCAGTACTTC. Translating gives CASSLSAGGPGDEQYF.

The genes are TRBV24-1 and TRBJ2-2, with D maybe TRBD1 (5 bases). In germline, CDR1 is KGHDR, CDR2 SFDVKD. V lost 5 bases and J 1 base, leaving 7 bases between the germline ends. The CDR3 extends over 14 amino acids. For the CDR3, the DNA is TGTGCCACCAGTGTAACAGGGAACACCGGGGAGCTGTTTTTT. This encodes CATSVTGNTGELFF.